The sequence of this TCR beta chain was determined in a study of cytomegalovirus exposure and HLA in healthy donors. Study details: Among the approximately 400 genotyped donors, about 81% were placed in the Caucasian-associated ancestry cluster. Study findings and constraints: High sensitivity and specificity were reportedly achieved when the classifier diagnosed cytomegalovirus status. It emerged from a later analysis that several of the most significant clusters appeared to be linked to common viral pathogens.

The PCR made use of 60 Vbeta and 13 Jbeta primers. Libraries were prepared by immunoSEQ multiplex PCR; TCRdb keeps only in-frame clonotypes and omits some of them. The repertoire has about 140,000 clones, roughly four fifths of them found once; the top ten carry roughly 3.2%. Germline CDR1 KGHSH, CDR2 LQKENI. This CDR3 has 14 amino acids. V lost 0 bases and J lost 4, with 8 bases in between. Concerning this clone: Its target is unknown.

The sequencing sample was made of PBMCs. The TCR was taken from a man younger than 35 in good health and CMV-seropositive. This rearrangement joins TRBV18 to TRBJ2-3; D remains ambiguous. This chain's CDR3 is CASSPPVDPDTQYF. CDR3 DNA sequence: TGTGCCAGCTCACCACCGGTAGATCCAGATACGCAGTATTTT.